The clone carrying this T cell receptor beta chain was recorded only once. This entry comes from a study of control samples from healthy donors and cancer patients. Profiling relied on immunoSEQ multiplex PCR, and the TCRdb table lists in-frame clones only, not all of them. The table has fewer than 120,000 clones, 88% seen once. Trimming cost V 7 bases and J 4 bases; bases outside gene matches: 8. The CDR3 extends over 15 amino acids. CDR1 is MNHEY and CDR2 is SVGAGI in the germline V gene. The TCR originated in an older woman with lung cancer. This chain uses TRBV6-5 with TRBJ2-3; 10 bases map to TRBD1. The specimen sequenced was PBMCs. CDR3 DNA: TGTGCCAGCATCGCAGCGGGACAGGGGTCAGATACGCAGTATTTT. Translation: CASIAAGQGSDTQYF.